The 26 T cell receptor beta chains given below trace back to one sample, sequenced in a study of T cell repertoires in cytomegalovirus infection. TCRdb itself ran the reads through MiXCR, one entry per CDR3 protein. The sample carries about 230,000 distinct CDR3 sequences, roughly 23% recorded once. What was sequenced was CD8+ T cells from PBMCs. Receptor source: a human donor in good health (CMV status not recorded). Some clones in this sample may be carry-over from other donors' samples.

The V gene is TRBV29-1, the J gene TRBJ2-1; D possibly corresponds to TRBD2 (5 bases). Germline CDR1 SQVTM, CDR2 ANQGSEA. Trimming took 3 bases from V and 8 from J, leaving 11 bases between them. CDR3 length equals 12 residues. CDR3 coding DNA: TGCAGCGTTGAGACGCTGCGGGATGAGCAGTTCTTC. This encodes CSVETLRDEQFF.

This clonotype was picked up many times. The CDR3 DNA reads as TGTGCCAGCAGCTTAAACAGGGGCAATCAGCCCCAGCATTTT. Protein product: CASSLNRGNQPQHF. The chain couples TRBV7-2 to TRBJ1-5; D might be TRBD1 (6 bases). The CDR3 extends over 14 amino acids. Deletions cut 2 bases from V and 2 bases from J, with 7 bases between. Germline CDR1 and CDR2: SGHTA and FQGNSA.

This clonotype has more than one count but fewer than ten. This chain connects TRBV28 to TRBJ2-5, with D perhaps TRBD1 (5 bases). The CDR3 runs to 14 residues. Germline loops: CDR1 MDHEN, CDR2 SYDVKM. With 5 bases removed from V and 1 base from J, the gap between germline ends came to 11 bases. As DNA, the CDR3 is TGTGCCAGCAGTCCTCGACAGATCCAAGAGACCCAGTACTTC. It yields the protein CASSPRQIQETQYF.

The chain employs TRBV15 and TRBJ2-1; 11 bases fit TRBD1. The germline gives CDR1 LNHNV, CDR2 YYDKDF (reference sequence). With 3 bases clipped from V and 8 bases from J, the junction kept 21 bases outside the gene matches. This CDR3 is 20 amino acids long. This CDR3 is CATSRARAEGQGDLWDEQFF. For the CDR3, the DNA is TGTGCCACCAGCAGGGCTAGGGCCGAGGGACAGGGGGACCTATGGGATGAGCAGTTCTTC. The full variable domain, completed using reference TRBV15 and TRBJ2-1, is DAMVIQNPRYQVTQFGKPVTLSCSQTLNHNVMYWYQQKSSQAPKLLFHYYDKDFNNEADTPDNFQSRRPNTSFCFLDIRSPGLGDTAMYLCATSRARAEGQGDLWDEQFFGPGTRLTVL.

This clonotype has a count of ten or more. The chain uses TRBV4-1 and TRBJ2-1; D is unclear. With 4 bases removed from V and 4 bases from J, the gap between germline ends came to 11 bases. The CDR3 runs to 14 residues. Germline lookup yields CDR1 MGHRA and CDR2 YSYEKL. CDR3 sequence (DNA): TGCGCCAGCAGCCTGGGCCTGGGGTACAATGAGCAGTTCTTC. Translated: CASSLGLGYNEQFF.

J is TRBJ1-5 and V is TRBV20-1, with 10 bases lining up with TRBD1. The CDR3 sequence is 14 residues long. Germline assignment: CDR1 DFQATT and CDR2 SNEGSKA (reference sequence). With 7 bases clipped from V and 11 bases from J, the junction kept 14 bases outside the gene matches. The CDR3 spells CSGSRTGGRAAQHF. The CDR3 nucleotides are TGCAGTGGGTCCCGGACAGGGGGTCGAGCAGCCCAGCATTTT.

This clonotype has only a few counts. The rearrangement joins TRBV6-5 to TRBJ2-3, with 14 bases that match TRBD2. Germline V gives CDR1 MNHEY, CDR2 SVGAGI. With 5 bases clipped from V and 4 bases from J, the junction kept 11 bases outside the gene matches. The CDR3 is 18 residues long. CDR3 in DNA: TGTGCCAGCAGTACCGGACTAGCGGGGGGAAGTTTCGCAGATACGCAGTATTTT. As protein: CASSTGLAGGSFADTQYF.

This clonotype was counted a few times. This rearrangement joins TRBV6-1 to TRBJ2-4, with a tentative D call TRBD2 (7 bases). This CDR3 is built from 18 residues. Trimming cost V 1 base and J 2 bases, with 18 bases left between them. The germline V gene has CDR1 MNHNS and CDR2 SASEGT. The CDR3 DNA reads TGTGCCAGCAGTGAAGGCCTAGAAGGGGGGGGGACCAAAAACATTCAGTACTTC. This encodes CASSEGLEGGGTKNIQYF.

V gene TRBV7-4 combines with J gene TRBJ2-4; D not resolved. Looked up from germline, CDR1 is SGHVT and CDR2 is SQSDAQ. This CDR3 comprises 15 residues. V lost 4 bases, J lost 2 bases, and 12 bases lay in between. This chain's CDR3 is CASSCLPETKNIQYF. The CDR3 region has the DNA TGTGCCAGCAGCTGCCTCCCTGAAACCAAAAACATTCAGTACTTC.

There are many counts of this clonotype. The chain couples TRBV7-2 to TRBJ2-3, with D hard to call. Trimming pared 5 bases from V and 6 bases from J, leaving 12 bases between. The germline V gene encodes CDR1 SGHTA and CDR2 FQGNSA. The CDR3 is 13 amino acids. This chain's CDR3 is CASSPSAFDTQYF. CDR3 nucleotide sequence: TGTGCCAGCAGCCCCAGTGCGTTCGATACGCAGTATTTT. Combining the CDR3 with reference TRBV7-2 and TRBJ2-3 gives the whole variable domain GAGVSQSPSNKVTEKGKDVELRCDPISGHTALYWYRQSLGQGLEFLIYFQGNSAPDKSGLPSDRFSAERTGGSVSTLTIQRTQQEDSAVYLCASSPSAFDTQYFGPGTRLTVL.

The chain combines TRBV20-1 with TRBJ2-7; the match to TRBD1 covers 8 bases. CDR1 and CDR2 from the germline V gene are DFQATT and SNEGSKA (reference sequence). Losses at the gene ends were 0 bases for V and 0 bases for J; bases not matched to a gene: 4. The CDR3 is 15 residues long. CDR3 sequence reads: CSARDRTGLSYEQYF. The CDR3 DNA follows: TGCAGTGCTAGAGATAGGACAGGGCTCTCCTACGAGCAGTACTTC.

This chain uses TRBV19 with TRBJ2-2, with 7 bases fitting TRBD2. From germline, CDR1 is LNHDA and CDR2 SQIVND (reference sequence). With 4 bases clipped from V and 2 bases from J, the junction kept 13 bases outside the gene matches. The CDR3 contains 18 residues. This CDR3 reads CASSRGVLRTRNTGELFF. The CDR3 bases are TGTGCCAGTAGTAGGGGCGTACTGAGGACTAGAAACACCGGGGAGCTGTTTTTT.

The chain links TRBV28 to TRBJ2-4; 7 bases are a match to TRBD1. Looked up from germline, CDR1 is MDHEN and CDR2 is SYDVKM. This CDR3 spans 15 amino acids. Trimming cost V 5 bases and J 8 bases; bases outside gene matches: 12. The CDR3 spells CASSQQGQPLYIQYF. The DNA of the CDR3 is TGTGCCAGCAGTCAGCAGGGACAGCCCCTGTACATTCAGTACTTC.

The V gene is TRBV9, the J gene TRBJ2-7, with D perhaps matching TRBD1 (6 bases). Trimming shortened V by 2 bases and J by 4 bases, and 16 bases separated the two germline ends. This CDR3 is built from 15 residues. Per the germline V gene, CDR1 is SGDLS and CDR2 is YYNGEE. CDR3 bases: TGTGCCAGCAGCGTCCGGGACAAGGGGTCTTACGAGCAGTACTTC. Translating gives CASSVRDKGSYEQYF.

This chain joins TRBV12-3 or TRBV12-4 and TRBJ1-5; D call uncertain. Trimming stripped 3 bases from V and 10 bases from J, with 13 bases between. The CDR3 has 13 residues. The CDR3 protein is CASSFQVLIPQHF. CDR3 bases: TGTGCCAGCAGTTTTCAGGTCCTGATCCCCCAGCATTTT.

This clonotype was seen at least ten times. This chain links TRBV7-8 with TRBJ2-5, with 13 nucleotides matching TRBD2. V lost 3 bases and J lost 5; bases outside the gene matches: 9. From germline, CDR1 is SGHVS and CDR2 FQNEAQ. The CDR3 runs to 17 residues. The CDR3 region is CASSFWTSGGEWETQYF. The CDR3, as DNA: TGTGCCAGCAGCTTTTGGACTAGCGGGGGAGAGTGGGAGACCCAGTACTTC.

The chain employs TRBV27 and TRBJ2-3; TRBD2 matches 9 bases. The CDR3 loop spans 15 amino acids. Trimming removed 5 bases from V and 1 base from J; junction bases left unmatched: 4. The V gene's germline CDR1 is MNHEY and CDR2 SMNVEV (reference sequence). This chain's CDR3 is CASSHRLAGTDTQYF. The CDR3 DNA follows: TGTGCCAGCAGTCACCGACTAGCGGGCACAGATACGCAGTATTTT.

The rearrangement joins TRBV27 to TRBJ1-2; D is unresolved. Germline values: CDR1 MNHEY, CDR2 SMNVEV (reference sequence). There are 16 residues in the CDR3. Deletions cut 3 bases from V and 4 bases from J, with 18 bases between. The CDR3 DNA sequence: TGTGCCAGCAGTTTTACCCCTTTACCGTGGCCCTATGGCTACACCTTC. It is translated as CASSFTPLPWPYGYTF.

This clonotype was recorded once. The V gene is TRBV5-1, the J gene TRBJ1-5, with D perhaps matching TRBD1 (5 bases). The V and J ends lost 3 bases and 1 base respectively, with 11 bases between them. This CDR3 has 15 amino acids. The germline V gene has CDR1 SGHRS and CDR2 YFSETQ. The CDR3: CASSWDWDSNQPQHF. Here the CDR3 DNA reads TGCGCCAGCAGCTGGGACTGGGACAGCAATCAGCCCCAGCATTTT.

This clonotype was observed a handful of times. The chain uses TRBV29-1 and TRBJ1-4, with D hard to call. This CDR3 comprises 13 residues. From germline, CDR1 is SQVTM and CDR2 ANQGSEA. The V end lost 4 bases, the J end lost 4 bases, and 10 bases lay between the germline ends. This CDR3 is CSVARTVNEKLFF. For the CDR3, the DNA is TGCAGCGTTGCTAGAACGGTTAATGAAAAACTGTTTTTT.

This chain joins TRBV7-9 and TRBJ1-4; TRBD1 is a possible D gene (5 bases). The germline gives CDR1 SEHNR, CDR2 FQNEAQ (reference sequence). This CDR3 has 15 residues. V lost 6 bases and J lost 3, with 14 bases in between. This CDR3 is CASRPTTAANEKLFF. The DNA of the CDR3 is TGTGCCAGCAGACCAACGACAGCGGCTAATGAAAAACTGTTTTTT.

Many counts were recorded for this clonotype. The chain joins TRBV7-6 to TRBJ1-3, with 8 positions matching TRBD1. The CDR3 runs 17 residues. The germline V gene has CDR1 SGHVS and CDR2 FNYEAQ. J lost 0 bases, V lost 5 bases, and 9 bases had no gene match. Here the CDR3 reads CASSHPRGLSSGNTIYF. The CDR3 DNA follows: TGTGCCAGCAGCCACCCCAGGGGGCTAAGCTCTGGAAACACCATATATTTT.

With respect to this clonotype: This could be a read error, since a much larger clone is one nucleotide away. The rearrangement joins TRBV7-2 to TRBJ2-1; no reliable D call. CDR1 and CDR2 (germline): SGHTA, FQGNSA. CDR3 size: 13 residues. CDR3 loop: CASSLGEVNAQFF. The CDR3 bases are TGTGCCAGCAGCTTAGGCGAGGTGAATGCGCAGTTCTTC.

The J gene is TRBJ2-7, the V gene TRBV13; possibly TRBD1 for D (5 bases). The germline V and J ends were trimmed by 6 bases and 2 bases, with 14 bases remaining between them. This CDR3 region has 14 residues. Germline V lookup: CDR1 PRHDT, CDR2 FYEKMQ (reference sequence). The CDR3 region is CASRHRFSPYEQYF. The CDR3 nucleotides are TGTGCCAGCAGACACAGGTTTTCCCCCTACGAGCAGTACTTC.

This clonotype was counted many times. The chain has TRBV6-5 and TRBJ2-1; weak D call: TRBD2 (5 bases). The CDR3 consists of 14 residues. Trimming took off 0 bases at V and 7 bases at J, with 10 bases between the two ends. Germline CDR1 reads MNHEY; CDR2 reads SVGAGI. Written as DNA, the CDR3 is TGTGCCAGCAGTTACTCCGGACGGAGGAATGAGCAGTTCTTC. This encodes CASSYSGRRNEQFF.

With regard to this clonotype: A much larger clonotype is one base distant, so this may be a read error. The V gene is TRBV28, the J gene TRBJ2-7; the D gene is possibly TRBD1 (5 bases). This CDR3 has 13 amino acids. CDR1 is MDHEN and CDR2 is SYDVKM in the germline V gene. CDR3 sequence: CVSSRDSSYEQYF. For the CDR3, the DNA is TGTGTCAGCAGCCGTGACAGTTCCTACGAGCAGTACTTC.